The 4 T cell receptor beta chains in this list originate from one sample, sequenced in a study of blood T cell repertoires in COVID-19. Here immunoSEQ multiplex PCR was the method, and the copy in TCRdb shows in-frame clones only, minus some. The sample contains over 85,000 clones, 72% of which appear only once. The sequenced sample consisted of peripheral blood. The receptors shown here come from a woman between 55 and 75 years old with acute or convalescent COVID-19.

The chain employs TRBV29-1 and TRBJ2-1; a possible D gene is TRBD2 (7 bases). CDR1 and CDR2 from the germline V gene are SQVTM and ANQGSEA. The CDR3 loop spans 13 amino acids. Between the trimmed V and J ends, which lost 8 bases and 8 bases, there was a span of 19 bases. The CDR3 region has the DNA TGCAGCCACAAGGGGGGGCGCAGAGATGAGCAGTTCTTC. Its protein product is CSHKGGRRDEQFF.

The chain employs TRBV3-1 (or the pseudogene TRBV3-2) and TRBJ2-2; TRBD1 matches at 9 bases. V was clipped by 5 bases and J by 6 bases; unmatched bases: 10. The germline gives CDR1 LGHDT, CDR2 YNNKEL (reference sequence). CDR3 size: 16 residues. CDR3 nucleotides: TGTGCCAGCAGCACTCCCGGGACAGGGAGACCCGGGGAGCTGTTTTTT. It translates to CASSTPGTGRPGELFF.

The genes are TRBV6-2 or TRBV6-3 and TRBJ2-1; TRBD2 matches 8 bases. This CDR3 has 15 residues. CDR1 is MNHEY and CDR2 is SVGEGT in the germline V gene. V was pared by 6 bases and J by 5 bases, with 9 bases of the junction left unmatched. CDR3 DNA sequence: TGTGCCAGCAGCCCGCGGGGGGTCAAGAACAATGAGCAGTTCTTC. Amino acids: CASSPRGVKNNEQFF.

This chain links TRBV10-3 with TRBJ1-1, with D uncertain. V dropped 3 bases and J dropped 4 bases, with 12 bases sitting between them. Germline V gene data show CDR1 as ENHRY and CDR2 as SYGVKD. The CDR3 contains 14 residues. The CDR3 spells CAISEVGKSTEAFF. The CDR3 nucleotides read TGTGCCATCAGTGAAGTCGGGAAGAGCACTGAAGCTTTCTTT.